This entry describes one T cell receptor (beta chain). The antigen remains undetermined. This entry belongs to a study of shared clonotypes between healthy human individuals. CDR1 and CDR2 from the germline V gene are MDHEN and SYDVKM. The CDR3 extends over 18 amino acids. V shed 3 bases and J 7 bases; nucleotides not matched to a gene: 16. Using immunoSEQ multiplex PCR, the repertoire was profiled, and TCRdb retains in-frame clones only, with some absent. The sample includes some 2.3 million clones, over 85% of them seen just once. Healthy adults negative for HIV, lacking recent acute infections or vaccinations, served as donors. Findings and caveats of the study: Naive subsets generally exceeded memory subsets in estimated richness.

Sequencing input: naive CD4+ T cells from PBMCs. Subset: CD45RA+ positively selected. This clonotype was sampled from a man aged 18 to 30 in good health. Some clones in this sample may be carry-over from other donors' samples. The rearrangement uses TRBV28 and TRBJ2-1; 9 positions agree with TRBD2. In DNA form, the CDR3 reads TGTGCCAGCAGTTTGTGGGGTGGTCCAGCGGGAGGTAGAAATGAGCAGTTCTTC. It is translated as CASSLWGGPAGGRNEQFF.